These 20 T cell receptor beta chains were all obtained from the same sample, sequenced in a study of CD8 T cells in Susac syndrome. Reverse transcription of roughly 0.45 to 1 ug RNA was carried out with random hexamers. TCRdb recomputed calls from the immunoSEQ multiplex PCR reads with MiXCR, one row per CDR3 protein. The sample lists roughly 100,000 distinct CDR3 sequences, roughly 94% occurring once. Sequencing was done on a sample of CD8+ T cells from PBMCs. These TCRs come from a human donor with Susac syndrome.

The rearrangement uses TRBV4-1 and TRBJ1-3; 7 nucleotides match TRBD1. Germline V gene sequence: CDR1 MGHRA, CDR2 YSYEKL. The CDR3 spans 15 residues. The junction had 0 bases not matched to a gene; V was cut back by 0 bases and J by 1 base. CDR3 residues: CASSQEDRSGNTIYF. Here the CDR3 DNA reads TGCGCCAGCAGCCAAGAGGACAGGTCTGGAAACACCATATATTTT.

The chain uses TRBV29-1 and TRBJ2-7; D unresolved. CDR1 SQVTM and CDR2 ANQGSEA come from the germline V gene. This CDR3 contains 12 residues. The ends were cut back, 1 base at V and 3 bases at J, with 7 bases in the middle. DNA for the CDR3: TGCAGCGTTGAAGGACCGAGCTACGAGCAGTACTTC. This translates into CSVEGPSYEQYF.

V is TRBV5-1 and J is TRBJ2-5, with 10 bases lining up with TRBD1. V shed 4 bases, J shed 5 bases, and the junction held 8 bases outside the gene matches. The CDR3 extends over 15 amino acids. Per the germline V gene, CDR1 is SGHRS and CDR2 is YFSETQ. The CDR3 spells CASSADRGRLETQYF. In nucleotides, the CDR3 is TGCGCCAGCAGCGCCGACAGGGGGCGATTGGAGACCCAGTACTTC.

The rearrangement joins TRBV19 to TRBJ1-2; D is undetermined. The CDR3 is made up of 11 amino acids. V gave up 9 bases and J gave up 3 bases, with 8 bases separating them. Per the germline V gene, CDR1 is LNHDA and CDR2 is SQIVND (reference sequence). The CDR3 region has the DNA TGTGCCAGCTTACAAGACTATGGCTACACCTTC. Its translation is CASLQDYGYTF.

This chain uses TRBV5-6 with TRBJ2-7, with D tentatively TRBD2 (5 bases). Per the germline V gene, CDR1 is SGHDT and CDR2 is YYEEEE. V was pared by 4 bases and J by 5 bases, with 22 bases between. The CDR3 spans 16 residues. CDR3 nucleotide sequence: TGTGCCAGCAGCCGCCCCTCGGATGTCCGGCGGGACGAGCAGTACTTC. It specifies CASSRPSDVRRDEQYF.

This clonotype was picked up one time. The V and J genes are TRBV9 and TRBJ1-1, with D uncertain. V was pared by 4 bases and J by 1 base, with 14 bases between. There are 15 residues in the CDR3. CDR1 is SGDLS and CDR2 is YYNGEE in the germline V gene. The DNA of the CDR3 is TGTGCCAGCAGCCCACCCTCAGGAAAGAACACTGAAGCTTTCTTT. This encodes CASSPPSGKNTEAFF.

The chain uses TRBV5-4 and TRBJ1-5; D is uncertain. The CDR3 runs to 14 residues. The V gene's germline CDR1 is SGHNT and CDR2 YYREEE (reference sequence). V dropped 1 base and J dropped 8 bases, with 13 bases sitting between them. The CDR3 loop is CASSLNPSTEPQHF. The CDR3 nucleotides read TGTGCCAGCAGCTTGAACCCGTCGACGGAGCCCCAGCATTTT.

A word on this clonotype: The germline gene is not matched at one end of the junction; a read error may be the cause. This chain joins TRBV20-1 and TRBJ2-3; a weak D match, TRBD2 (5 bases). This CDR3 region has 14 residues. CDR1 and CDR2 (germline): DFQATT, SNEGSKA (reference sequence). The CDR3 sequence is CSAREASPRDTQYF. CDR3 bases: TGCAGTGCTCGAGAGGCTAGCCCCCGGGATACGCAGTATTTT.

This sequence joins TRBV29-1 and TRBJ1-2; perhaps TRBD1 as D (6 bases). CDR1 is SQVTM, CDR2 ANQGSEA, per germline. Trimming stripped 5 bases from V and 4 bases from J, with 17 bases between. The CDR3 totals 14 residues. CDR3 DNA sequence: TGCAGCGTTCCAAACAGGGTTCTCCCCTATGGCTACACCTTC. Translating gives CSVPNRVLPYGYTF.

The chain uses TRBV5-8 and TRBJ2-7; TRBD2 might be the D (5 bases). The CDR3 totals 15 residues. The germline V gene encodes CDR1 SGHTS and CDR2 YDEGEE. V dropped 4 bases and J dropped 2 bases, with 16 bases sitting between them. In nucleotides, the CDR3 is TGTGCCAGCAGCGCAGCGGCCGTCAAGCCCTACGAGCAGTACTTC. Encoded protein: CASSAAAVKPYEQYF.

This chain connects TRBV6-5 to TRBJ2-6; a possible D gene is TRBD1 (5 bases). V shed 4 bases and J shed 0 bases, with 13 bases lying between them. The CDR3 length is 17 residues. In germline, CDR1 is MNHEY, CDR2 SVGAGI. This chain's CDR3 is CASSFNHRFSGANVLTF. The CDR3 DNA sequence: TGTGCCAGCAGTTTCAATCACAGGTTCTCTGGGGCCAACGTCCTGACTTTC.

V and J are TRBV6-1 and TRBJ2-5; 7 positions match TRBD2. The CDR3 consists of 15 residues. Germline CDR1 MNHNS, CDR2 SASEGT. V gave up 1 base and J gave up 4 bases; unmatched junction bases: 6. CDR3 sequence (DNA): TGTGCCAGCAGTGAAGTCACGGGGGGAAGAGAGACCCAGTACTTC. Translating it yields CASSEVTGGRETQYF.

The V and J genes are TRBV20-1 and TRBJ1-1; D is unresolved. The V and J ends lost 1 base and 1 base respectively, with 16 bases between them. The germline CDR1 and CDR2 sequences are DFQATT and SNEGSKA (reference sequence). This CDR3 spans 16 amino acids. The CDR3 is CSARARAHPGNTEAFF. CDR3 coding DNA: TGCAGTGCTAGAGCCCGGGCCCACCCCGGGAACACTGAAGCTTTCTTT.

The chain recombines TRBV12-3 or TRBV12-4 with TRBJ2-7, with 8 positions matching TRBD1. This CDR3 is 19 amino acids long. The V and J ends lost 5 bases and 3 bases, in that order; junction bases with no gene match: 21. For the CDR3, the DNA is TGTGCCAGCAGTCGGGGGTCCGGACAGGGAGTCTACCTAGACTACGAGCAGTACTTC. Translating it yields CASSRGSGQGVYLDYEQYF.

This clonotype has only one observation. This chain links TRBV3-1 with TRBJ1-2; possibly TRBD1 for D (5 bases). Trimming removed 1 base at V and 8 bases at J, with 17 bases between. The length of the CDR3 is 15 residues. The V gene's germline CDR1 is LGHDT and CDR2 YNNKEL (reference sequence). CDR3 residues: CASSQVMGPEPGYTF. DNA of the CDR3: TGTGCCAGCAGCCAAGTGATGGGGCCGGAACCCGGCTACACCTTC.

The rearrangement joins TRBV14 to TRBJ2-5; D not certain. CDR3 length equals 13 residues. V gave up 6 bases and J gave up 2 bases, with 10 bases separating them. Germline values: CDR1 SGHDN, CDR2 FVKESK. The CDR3, as DNA: TGTGCCAGCAGAGACGACCGGCAAGAGACCCAGTACTTC. Translated: CASRDDRQETQYF.

V is TRBV20-1 and J is TRBJ1-2; 8 nucleotides agree with TRBD1. The CDR3 sequence is 14 residues long. Germline values: CDR1 DFQATT, CDR2 SNEGSKA (reference sequence). After removal of 4 bases from V and 4 bases from J, the junction contained 8 bases not matched to a gene. In nucleotides, the CDR3 is TGCAGTGCTACCGCTGGACAGGGACCCTATGGCTACACCTTC. This sequence encodes CSATAGQGPYGYTF.

The chain joins TRBV4-2 to TRBJ1-1; TRBD1 matches at 10 bases. The length of the CDR3 is 16 residues. Germline V gene sequence: CDR1 LGHNA, CDR2 YNFKEQ. Trimming cost V 3 bases and J 4 bases; bases outside gene matches: 8. CDR3 sequence: CASSHAGTGDSTEAFF. The CDR3 nucleotides are TGTGCCAGCAGCCATGCCGGGACAGGGGATTCCACTGAAGCTTTCTTT.

This clonotype is a singleton in its sample. The V and J genes are TRBV6-5 and TRBJ2-2, with a weak D call TRBD1 (5 bases). This CDR3 comprises 15 residues. Germline CDR1 is MNHEY and CDR2 is SVGAGI. V lost 2 bases and J 7 bases, leaving 14 bases between the germline ends. DNA for the CDR3: TGTGCCAGCAGTTACCTGCAGGGTCTGGGCGGGGAGCTGTTTTTT. Protein sequence: CASSYLQGLGGELFF.

The gene calls are TRBV27 and TRBJ1-4, with D uncertain. CDR3 length equals 14 residues. V was cut by 7 bases and J by 0 bases, with 9 bases left in between. Per germline, CDR1 MNHEY and CDR2 SMNVEV (reference sequence). As DNA, the CDR3 is TGTGCCAGCACCGCAGCCTCAACTAATGAAAAACTGTTTTTT. Residues: CASTAASTNEKLFF.